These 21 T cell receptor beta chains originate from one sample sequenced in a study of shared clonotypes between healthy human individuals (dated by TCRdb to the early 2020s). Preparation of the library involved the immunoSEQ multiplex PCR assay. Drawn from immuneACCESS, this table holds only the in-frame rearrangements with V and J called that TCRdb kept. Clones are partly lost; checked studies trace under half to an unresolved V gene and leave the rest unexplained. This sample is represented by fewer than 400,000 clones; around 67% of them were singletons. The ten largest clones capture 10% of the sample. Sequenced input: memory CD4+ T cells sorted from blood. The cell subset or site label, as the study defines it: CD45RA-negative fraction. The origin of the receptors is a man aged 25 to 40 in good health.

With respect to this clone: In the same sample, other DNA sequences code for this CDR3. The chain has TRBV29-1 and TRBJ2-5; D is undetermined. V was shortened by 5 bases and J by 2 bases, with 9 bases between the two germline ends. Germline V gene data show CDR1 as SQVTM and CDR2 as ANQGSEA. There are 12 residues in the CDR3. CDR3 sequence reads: CSVRDGQETQYF. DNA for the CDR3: TGCAGCGTTAGAGACGGACAAGAGACCCAGTACTTC.

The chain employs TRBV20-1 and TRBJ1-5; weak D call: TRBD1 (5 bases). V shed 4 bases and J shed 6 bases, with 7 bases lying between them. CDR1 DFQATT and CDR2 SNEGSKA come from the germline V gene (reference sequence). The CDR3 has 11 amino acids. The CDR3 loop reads CSATGGQPQHF. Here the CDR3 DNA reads TGCAGTGCTACCGGGGGTCAGCCCCAGCATTTT.

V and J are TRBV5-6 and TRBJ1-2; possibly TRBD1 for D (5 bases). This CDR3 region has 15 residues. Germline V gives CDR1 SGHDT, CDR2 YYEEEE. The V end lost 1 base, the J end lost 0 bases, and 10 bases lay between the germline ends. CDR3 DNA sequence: TGTGCCAGCAGCTTGTCAGGGCTCACTAACTATGGCTACACCTTC. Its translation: CASSLSGLTNYGYTF.

CDR3 amino acids: CASSQGAYRTSSSYNEQFF. The CDR3 nucleotides are TGCGCCAGCAGCCAAGGTGCCTATCGGACTAGCTCGTCCTACAATGAGCAGTTCTTC. This sequence joins TRBV4-3 and TRBJ2-1; the match to TRBD2 covers 8 bases. The germline gives CDR1 LGHNA, CDR2 YSLEER. This CDR3 comprises 19 residues. J gave up 1 base and V 1 base, and 12 bases lay outside the gene matches.

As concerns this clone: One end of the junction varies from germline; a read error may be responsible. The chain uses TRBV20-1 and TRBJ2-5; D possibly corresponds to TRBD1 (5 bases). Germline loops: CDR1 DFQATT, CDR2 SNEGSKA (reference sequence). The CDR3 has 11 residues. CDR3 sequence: CSASQGDSRDF. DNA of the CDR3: TGCAGTGCTAGCCAAGGAGACAGCCGCGACTTC.

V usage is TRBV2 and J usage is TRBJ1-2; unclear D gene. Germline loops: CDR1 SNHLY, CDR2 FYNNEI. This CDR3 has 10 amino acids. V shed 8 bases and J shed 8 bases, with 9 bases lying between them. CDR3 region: CASSPPGYTF. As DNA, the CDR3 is TGTGCCAGCTCCCCCCCCGGCTACACCTTC.

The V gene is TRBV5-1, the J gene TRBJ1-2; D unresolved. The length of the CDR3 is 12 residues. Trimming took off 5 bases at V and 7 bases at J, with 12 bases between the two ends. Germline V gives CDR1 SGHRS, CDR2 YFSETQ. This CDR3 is CASSLSRGGYTF. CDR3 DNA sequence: TGCGCCAGCAGTCTTTCCCGGGGTGGCTACACCTTC.

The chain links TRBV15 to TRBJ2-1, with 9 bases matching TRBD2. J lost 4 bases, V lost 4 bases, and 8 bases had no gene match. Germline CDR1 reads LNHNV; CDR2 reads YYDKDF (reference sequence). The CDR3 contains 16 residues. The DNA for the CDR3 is TGTGCCACCAGCAAGGTAGCGGGAGCCAGGTACAATGAGCAGTTCTTC. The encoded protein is CATSKVAGARYNEQFF. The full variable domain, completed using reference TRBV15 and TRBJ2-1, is DAMVIQNPRYQVTQFGKPVTLSCSQTLNHNVMYWYQQKSSQAPKLLFHYYDKDFNNEADTPDNFQSRRPNTSFCFLDIRSPGLGDTAMYLCATSKVAGARYNEQFFGPGTRLTVL.

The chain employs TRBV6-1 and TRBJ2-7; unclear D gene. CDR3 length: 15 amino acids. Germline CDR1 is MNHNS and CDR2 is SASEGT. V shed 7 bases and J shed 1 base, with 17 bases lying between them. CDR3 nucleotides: TGTGCCAGCATTGCGTCCTTGACTCTGTCCTACGAGCAGTACTTC. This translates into CASIASLTLSYEQYF.

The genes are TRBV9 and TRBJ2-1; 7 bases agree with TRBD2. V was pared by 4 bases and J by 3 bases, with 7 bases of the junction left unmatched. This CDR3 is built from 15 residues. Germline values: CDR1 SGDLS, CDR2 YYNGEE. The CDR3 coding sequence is TGTGCCAGCAGCTCCGGGGGGTTTCTCTACAATGAGCAGTTCTTC. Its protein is CASSSGGFLYNEQFF. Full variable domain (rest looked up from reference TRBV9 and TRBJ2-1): DSGVTQTPKHLITATGQRVTLRCSPRSGDLSVYWYQQSLDQGLQFLIQYYNGEERAKGNILERFSAQQFPDLHSELNLSSLELGDSALYFCASSSGGFLYNEQFFGPGTRLTVL.

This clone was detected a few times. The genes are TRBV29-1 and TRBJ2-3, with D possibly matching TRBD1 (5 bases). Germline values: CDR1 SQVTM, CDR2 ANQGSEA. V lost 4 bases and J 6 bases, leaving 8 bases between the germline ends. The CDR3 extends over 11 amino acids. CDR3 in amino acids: CSVVGVDTQYF. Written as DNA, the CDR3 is TGCAGCGTTGTAGGGGTCGATACGCAGTATTTT.

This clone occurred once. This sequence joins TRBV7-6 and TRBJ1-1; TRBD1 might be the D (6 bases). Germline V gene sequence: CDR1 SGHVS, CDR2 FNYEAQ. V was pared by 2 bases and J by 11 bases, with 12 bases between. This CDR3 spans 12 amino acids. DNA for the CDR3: TGTGCCAGCAGCTTATTTAAGGGGGTCGCTTTCTTT. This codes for CASSLFKGVAFF. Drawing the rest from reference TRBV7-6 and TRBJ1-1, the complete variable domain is GAGVSQSPRYKVTKRGQDVALRCDPISGHVSLYWYRQALGQGPEFLTYFNYEAQQDKSGLPNDRFSAERPEGSISTLTIQRTEQRDSAMYRCASSLFKGVAFFGQGTRLTVV.

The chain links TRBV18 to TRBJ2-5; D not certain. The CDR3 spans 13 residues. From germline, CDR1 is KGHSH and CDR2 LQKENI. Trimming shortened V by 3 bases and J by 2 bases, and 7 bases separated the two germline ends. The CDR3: CASSPKVQETQYF. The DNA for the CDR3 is TGTGCCAGCTCACCCAAAGTACAAGAGACCCAGTACTTC.

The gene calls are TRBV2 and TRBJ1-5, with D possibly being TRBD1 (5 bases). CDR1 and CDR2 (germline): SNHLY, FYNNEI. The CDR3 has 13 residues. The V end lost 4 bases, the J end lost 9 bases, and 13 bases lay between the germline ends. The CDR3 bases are TGTGCCAGCAGTGGGGACGTACTAGGGCCCCAGCATTTT. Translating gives CASSGDVLGPQHF.

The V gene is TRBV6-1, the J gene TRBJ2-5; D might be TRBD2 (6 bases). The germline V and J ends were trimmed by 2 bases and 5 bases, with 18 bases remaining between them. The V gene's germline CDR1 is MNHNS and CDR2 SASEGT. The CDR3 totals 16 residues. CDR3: CASSEWRDSRRETQYF. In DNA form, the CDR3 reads TGTGCCAGCAGTGAATGGCGGGACTCAAGAAGGGAGACCCAGTACTTC.

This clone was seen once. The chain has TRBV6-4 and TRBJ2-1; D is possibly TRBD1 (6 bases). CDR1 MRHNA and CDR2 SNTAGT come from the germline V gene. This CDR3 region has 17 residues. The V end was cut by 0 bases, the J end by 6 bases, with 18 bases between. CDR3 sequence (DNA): TGTGCCAGCAGTGACTCGGGTTGGGGACACCTGACCAATGAGCAGTTCTTC. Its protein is CASSDSGWGHLTNEQFF.

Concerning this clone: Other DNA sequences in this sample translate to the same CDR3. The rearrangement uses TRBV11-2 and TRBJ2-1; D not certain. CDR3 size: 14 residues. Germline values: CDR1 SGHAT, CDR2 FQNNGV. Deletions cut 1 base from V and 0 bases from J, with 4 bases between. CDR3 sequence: CASSLGPSYNEQFF. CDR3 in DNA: TGTGCCAGCAGCTTAGGACCCTCCTACAATGAGCAGTTCTTC.

The CDR3 here is CSVVQGTHEQFF. CDR3 bases: TGCAGCGTTGTACAGGGAACCCATGAGCAGTTCTTC. The chain combines TRBV29-1 with TRBJ2-1; tentative D call: TRBD1 (6 bases). The CDR3 runs to 12 residues. From germline, CDR1 is SQVTM and CDR2 ANQGSEA. V was cut by 4 bases and J by 8 bases, with 12 bases left in between.

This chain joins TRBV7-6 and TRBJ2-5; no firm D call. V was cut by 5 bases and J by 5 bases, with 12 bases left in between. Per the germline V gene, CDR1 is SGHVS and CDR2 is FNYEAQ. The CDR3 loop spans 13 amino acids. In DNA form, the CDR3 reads TGTGCCAGCAGCATACATTGGTTGGAGACCCAGTACTTC. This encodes CASSIHWLETQYF.

The CDR3 here is CASSPYPGTGEYMGEQYF. In DNA, the CDR3 is TGTGCCAGCAGCCCATACCCCGGGACAGGAGAATACATGGGGGAGCAGTACTTC. The chain uses TRBV9 and TRBJ2-7; 8 bases are a match to TRBD1. Unmatched junction bases numbered 22, after V lost 4 bases and J lost 7 bases. Germline values: CDR1 SGDLS, CDR2 YYNGEE. The CDR3 has 18 amino acids.

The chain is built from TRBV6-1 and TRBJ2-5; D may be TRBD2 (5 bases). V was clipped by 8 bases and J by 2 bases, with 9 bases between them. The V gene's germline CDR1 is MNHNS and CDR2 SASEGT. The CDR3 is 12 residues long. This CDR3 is CASAREQETQYF. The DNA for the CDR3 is TGTGCCAGCGCCCGGGAACAAGAGACCCAGTACTTC.